The sequence of this T cell receptor (beta chain) was determined in a study of T-cell memory formation after mild COVID-19 (dated by TCRdb to the early 2020s). With regard to the full study: TCR sequence clusters from the two donors were largely donor specific. Longitudinal TCRalpha and TCRbeta repertoire sequencing tracked T-cell clones expanding and contracting after mild COVID-19 in two donors. The cohort comprised two young, previously healthy adult volunteers, one female and one male.

The full study reports these points: Balanced CD4/CD8 phenotypes were observed for clones contracting from day 15 to 85, whereas a bias towards CD4+ was observed for a second wave of clones expanding from day 15 to 37. The study covered only a couple of mild cases, and larger cohorts including severe cases with pre-infection samples were considered necessary. Contracting CD4+ clones were found mainly in CM and EM memory subsets, while CD8+ clones were enriched in EMRA. Some responding clones were found in pre-infection memory, which suggests that pre-existing cross-reactive memory T cells took part in the SARS-CoV-2 response. SARS-CoV-2 specificity was not confirmed for the second-wave clones peaking on day 37.

The table lists this clonotype with a few counts. Its binding antigen is unknown. No qualities accompany the bases; no much larger clone lies one base away. The CDR3 covers 15 residues, taking in both the cysteine and the phenylalanine. Kept here is only the CDR3 DNA, which spans 45 bases and is read in frame from base 1. At the junction V is shortened by 6 bases and J by 5 bases, with 17 bases in between. The germline V gene (reference sequence) yields SEHNR for CDR1 and FQNEAQ for CDR2. The instrument was an Illumina NovaSeq 6000. cDNA libraries for TCRalpha and TCRbeta were prepared by 5'RACE using constant-segment primers, with sample barcodes and unique molecular identifiers added. Trizol reagent was used to extract RNA from every sample. Amplification of the libraries took two PCR steps, and the second step added a second sample barcode plus Illumina TruSeq adapters. Libraries were sequenced on an Illumina NovaSeq with 2 x 150 bp paired-end reads. The original methods were these. With migec v1.2.7, reads were demultiplexed and then collapsed into UMI-guided consensus sequences. Using mixcr v2.1.11, the UMI consensuses were aligned to TRA and TRB V and J templates and assembled into clonotypes. Clonotypes were classified as expanded or contracted when called significant by both edgeR and NoisET, with noise models trained on biological replicates. edgeR calls used a false discovery rate-adjusted p below 0.01 and a log2 fold-change threshold of 1. As an exploratory analysis of dynamics, max-normalized trajectories of the 1000 most abundant clonotypes were examined with PCA combined with hierarchical clustering. Separately sequenced CD4+ and CD8+ repertoires were used to assign a CD4 or CD8 phenotype to each responding clone. Through fastp at Q25 and MiXCR, TCRdb rebuilt clones from the public reads, retaining in-frame beta chains. Merged by CDR3 protein, the rows form single entries marked with the most common genes and DNA. It is TCRdb's table, rather than the study itself, that gives the V and J calls and clone size. Within this sample are nearly 350,000 distinct CDR3 sequences, with 10% to 15% of them counted one time only. The top ten clones comprise 20% to 25% of the sample.

Ficoll-Paque density gradient centrifugation was used to isolate PBMCs. The sequence was obtained from a man between 18 and 35 years old who had mild COVID-19 (a few samples of this study predate the infection). The sample titles of this study are shuffled in the database, so cell type and time point are left out; the donor was told from shared clones. Recombination linked TRBV7-9 to TRBJ1-5, with the D gene call left open. The sample was PBMCs or a T cell subset sorted from them (not recorded which). The DNA sequence reads TGTGCCAGCAGTTTGTCGGTGGACCGGGATCAGCCCCAGCATTTT. This is translated as CASSLSVDRDQPQHF.